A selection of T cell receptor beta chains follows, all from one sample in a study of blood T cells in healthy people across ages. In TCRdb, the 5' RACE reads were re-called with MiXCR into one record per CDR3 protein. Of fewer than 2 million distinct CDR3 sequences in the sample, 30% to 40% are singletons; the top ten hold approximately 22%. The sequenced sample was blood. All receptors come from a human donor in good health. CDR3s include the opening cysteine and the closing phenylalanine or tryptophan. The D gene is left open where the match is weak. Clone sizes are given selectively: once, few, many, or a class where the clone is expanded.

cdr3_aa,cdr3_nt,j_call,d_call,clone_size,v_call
CATGYVGWDEQYF,TGTGCCACCGGGTACGTTGGCTGGGACGAGCAGTACTTC,TRBJ2-7,NA,NA,TRBV7-9
CASRDSSGNTIYF,TGTGCCAGCAGGGACAGCTCTGGAAACACCATATATTTT,TRBJ1-3,NA,NA,TRBV3-1
CSASTFGTPNTEAFF,TGCAGTGCTAGTACATTTGGGACGCCGAACACTGAAGCTTTCTTT,TRBJ1-1,NA,NA,TRBV20-1
CASRTWLAGTYEQYF,TGTGCCAGCAGAACCTGGCTAGCGGGCACCTACGAGCAGTACTTC,TRBJ2-7,TRBD2,NA,TRBV6-5
CASSEWTNTEAFF,TGTGCCAGCAGTGAATGGACGAACACTGAAGCTTTCTTT,TRBJ1-1,NA,few,TRBV2
CASSLGYREGYGYTF,TGTGCCAGCAGCTTAGGGTACAGGGAGGGCTATGGCTACACCTTC,TRBJ1-2,NA,NA,TRBV7-2
CASSRSWAGGANEQFF,TGTGCCAGCAGCAGGAGCTGGGCGGGGGGGGCCAATGAGCAGTTCTTC,TRBJ2-1,TRBD2,NA,TRBV11-3
CATSRENSYEQYF,TGTGCCACCTCAAGGGAGAACTCCTACGAGCAGTACTTC,TRBJ2-7,NA,few,TRBV6-2/TRBV6-3
CASSPSWEGHGYTF,TGTGCCAGCAGTCCCTCCTGGGAGGGCCATGGCTACACCTTC,TRBJ1-2,NA,few,TRBV6-6
CATSSEDYNEQYF,TGTGCCACCTCTAGTGAGGACTACAATGAGCAGTACTTC,TRBJ2-7,NA,NA,TRBV24-1
CASSHGDRGGNSPLHF,TGCGCCAGCAGCCATGGGGACAGGGGAGGCAATTCACCCCTCCACTTT,TRBJ1-6,TRBD1,NA,TRBV4-3
CASSDGNRGYTF,TGTGCCAGCAGTGATGGGAACCGCGGCTACACCTTC,TRBJ1-2,NA,NA,TRBV2
CASSYAGTGSVEQYF,TGTGCCAGCAGTTACGCCGGGACAGGGTCGGTCGAGCAGTACTTC,TRBJ2-7,TRBD1,few,TRBV6-6
CASSQTRAVSTDTQYF,TGTGCCAGCAGTCAGACCCGAGCGGTGAGCACAGATACGCAGTATTTT,TRBJ2-3,NA,NA,TRBV12-3/TRBV12-4
CASSQGQGDNQPQHF,TGCGCCAGCAGCCAGGGACAGGGGGACAATCAGCCCCAGCATTTT,TRBJ1-5,TRBD1,NA,TRBV4-1
CASSLQGWGTDSYEQYF,TGTGCCAGCAGCTTACAAGGCTGGGGGACGGACTCCTACGAGCAGTACTTC,TRBJ2-7,NA,NA,TRBV7-2
CASGLMTGTESYNEQFF,TGTGCTAGTGGTTTGATGACCGGGACAGAGTCCTACAATGAGCAGTTCTTC,TRBJ2-1,TRBD1,NA,TRBV12-5
CAGSQNRQDTYEQYF,TGTGCCGGCAGCCAAAATCGACAGGACACCTACGAGCAGTACTTC,TRBJ2-7,NA,NA,TRBV4-2
CASSPRGGRISEAFF,TGTGCCAGCAGTCCCCGGGGAGGGCGGATCTCTGAAGCTTTCTTT,TRBJ1-1,NA,NA,TRBV12-3/TRBV12-4
CASNSAPADTQYF,TGCGCCAGCAACTCCGCCCCCGCAGATACGCAGTATTTT,TRBJ2-3,NA,NA,TRBV5-1
CATSRDGREKRFF,TGTGCCACCAGCAGAGACGGCCGAGAAAAACGGTTTTTT,TRBJ1-4,NA,few,TRBV15
CASSVSGAQNEQFF,TGTGCCAGCAGCGTCAGCGGGGCCCAGAATGAGCAGTTCTTC,TRBJ2-1,TRBD2,NA,TRBV4-2
CASSQSPRSGRTEAFF,TGTGCCAGCAGCCAGTCCCCGCGCTCAGGGAGGACTGAAGCTTTCTTT,TRBJ1-1,NA,NA,TRBV14